A single sample gave rise to the 10 T cell receptor beta chains below, sequenced in a study of response to subunit inactivated influenza vaccine. TCRdb redid the calling of the RT-PCR reads with MiXCR, one entry per CDR3 protein. The sample contains about 540,000 distinct CDR3 sequences, around 21% of which appear only once. The data also belong to a second study, concerning T cells expressing NK-cell markers. From that study: For TCR beta, cDNA was produced by 5'RACE template switching with UMIs.

The specimen was CD4+ T cells sorted from PBMCs, collected roughly 13 days after vaccination. The receptors were gathered from a man over 45 who received an inactivated influenza vaccine.

V usage is TRBV4-2 and J usage is TRBJ1-4; D ambiguous. The V and J ends lost 4 bases and 8 bases respectively, with 20 bases between them. Per the germline V gene, CDR1 is LGHNA and CDR2 is YNFKEQ. The CDR3 loop spans 16 amino acids. The CDR3 is CASSPQRTQVGEKLFF. The CDR3 DNA follows: TGTGCCAGCAGCCCTCAAAGGACCCAGGTCGGAGAAAAACTGTTTTTT.

The genes are TRBV27 and TRBJ2-5, with D perhaps matching TRBD2 (6 bases). The ends were cut back, 0 bases at V and 1 base at J, with 9 bases in the middle. This CDR3 has 15 residues. Germline loops: CDR1 MNHEY, CDR2 SMNVEV (reference sequence). This CDR3 reads CASSLSYGGQETQYF. CDR3 in DNA: TGTGCCAGCAGTTTATCATACGGGGGCCAAGAGACCCAGTACTTC.

This sequence joins TRBV12-3 or TRBV12-4 and TRBJ1-2; D remains unclear. V was pared by 0 bases and J by 4 bases, with 12 bases between. This CDR3 region has 15 residues. CDR3 loop: CASSLARKTVYGYTF. As DNA, the CDR3 is TGTGCCAGCAGTTTAGCGCGGAAGACCGTCTATGGCTACACCTTC.

This clonotype came up once. The chain has TRBV5-5 and TRBJ2-2, with D tentatively TRBD1 or TRBD2 (5 bases each). CDR3 length: 15 amino acids. Germline CDR1 and CDR2: SGHKS and YYEKEE (reference sequence). V was trimmed by 4 bases and J by 7 bases, leaving 17 bases between them. In DNA form, the CDR3 reads TGTGCCAGCAGCCCAGGGACCGGAAGCAACGGGGAGCTGTTTTTT. Translated: CASSPGTGSNGELFF.

This clonotype was seen ten or more times. The chain carries TRBV18 and TRBJ2-7, with 14 bases that match TRBD2. Trimming cost V 3 bases and J 7 bases; bases outside gene matches: 2. Germline CDR1 KGHSH, CDR2 LQKENI. The CDR3 contains 14 residues. DNA of the CDR3: TGTGCCAGCTCACCGACTAGCGGGAGGGGTGAGCAGTACTTC. Translated, it gives CASSPTSGRGEQYF.

This clonotype turned up a few times. V usage is TRBV5-1 and J usage is TRBJ1-2; no definite D call. Germline lookup yields CDR1 SGHRS and CDR2 YFSETQ. This CDR3 has 14 residues. Trimming removed 1 base at V and 4 bases at J, with 11 bases between. CDR3 sequence: CASSLLSSTYGYTF. The CDR3 coding sequence is TGCGCCAGCAGCTTGTTATCCAGCACCTATGGCTACACCTTC. The whole variable domain, remainder taken from reference TRBV5-1 and TRBJ1-2, is KAGVTQTPRYLIKTRGQQVTLSCSPISGHRSVSWYQQTPGQGLQFLFEYFSETQRNKGNFPGRFSGRQFSNSRSEMNVSTLELGDSALYLCASSLLSSTYGYTFGSGTRLTVV.

This clonotype came up a few times. The rearrangement uses TRBV24-1 and TRBJ2-2; a possible D gene is TRBD1 (5 bases). The CDR3 length is 14 residues. Per the germline V gene, CDR1 is KGHDR and CDR2 is SFDVKD. Trimming took 5 bases from V and 0 from J, leaving 6 bases between them. This CDR3 reads CATSARANTGELFF. For the CDR3, the DNA is TGTGCCACCAGTGCCAGGGCGAACACCGGGGAGCTGTTTTTT.

V is TRBV24-1 and J is TRBJ2-1; D unresolved. Germline-derived CDR1 and CDR2 are KGHDR and SFDVKD. Trimming removed 2 bases at V and 0 bases at J, with 10 bases between. The CDR3 runs to 16 residues. The CDR3 sequence: CATSDSIAASYNEQFF. CDR3 in DNA: TGTGCCACCAGTGATTCGATAGCTGCCTCCTACAATGAGCAGTTCTTC.

This clonotype was counted between two and nine times. In DNA form, the CDR3 reads TGTGCCAGCAGCTTAGGCCAGCCAGATACGCAGTATTTT. Protein: CASSLGQPDTQYF. The genes are TRBV7-9 and TRBJ2-3; D gene ambiguous. The CDR3 consists of 13 residues. The germline gives CDR1 SEHNR, CDR2 FQNEAQ (reference sequence). With 1 base removed from V and 4 bases from J, the gap between germline ends came to 6 bases.

The chain carries TRBV5-6 and TRBJ1-1, with D unresolved. V was pared by 0 bases and J by 1 base, with 10 bases between. The CDR3 covers 15 residues. CDR1 and CDR2 from the germline V gene are SGHDT and YYEEEE. The CDR3 loop is CASSLVVGQNTEAFF. CDR3 nucleotides: TGTGCCAGCAGCTTGGTCGTGGGTCAGAACACTGAAGCTTTCTTT.